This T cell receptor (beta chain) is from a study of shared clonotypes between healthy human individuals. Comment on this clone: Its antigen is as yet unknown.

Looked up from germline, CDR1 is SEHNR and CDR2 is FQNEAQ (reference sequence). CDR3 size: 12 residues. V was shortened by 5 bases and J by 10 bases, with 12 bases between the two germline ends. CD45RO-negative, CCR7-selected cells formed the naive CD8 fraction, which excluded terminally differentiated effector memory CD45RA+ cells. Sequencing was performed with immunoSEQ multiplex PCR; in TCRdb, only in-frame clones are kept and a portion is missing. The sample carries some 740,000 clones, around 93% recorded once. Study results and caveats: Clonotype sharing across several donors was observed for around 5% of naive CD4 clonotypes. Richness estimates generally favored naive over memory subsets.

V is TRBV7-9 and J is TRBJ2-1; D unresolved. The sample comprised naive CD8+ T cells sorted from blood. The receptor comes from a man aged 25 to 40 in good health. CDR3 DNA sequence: TGTGCCAGCAGCCCAGAGTTGCTAGAGCAGTTCTTC. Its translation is CASSPELLEQFF.